These 18 T cell receptor beta chains were sequenced from one sample in a study of blood T cells in healthy people across ages. Through a sample-barcoded 5' primer and a J-beta primer mix, a second PCR was run for about 7 to 12 cycles. TCRdb itself ran the 5' RACE reads through MiXCR, one entry per CDR3 protein. Here the sample spans 650,000 to 1,000,000 distinct CDR3 sequences, roughly 34% being singletons. Input material: blood. These receptors were taken from a man aged 18-30 years in good health.

The chain is built from TRBV27 and TRBJ1-2; TRBD1 matches at 10 bases. Germline CDR1 MNHEY, CDR2 SMNVEV (reference sequence). V was clipped by 6 bases and J by 2 bases; unmatched bases: 3. This CDR3 spans 14 amino acids. The chain's CDR3 is CASRGTGVNYGYTF. In DNA, the CDR3 is TGTGCCAGCAGAGGGACAGGGGTAAACTATGGCTACACCTTC.

This clonotype was seen ten or more times. This chain connects TRBV20-1 to TRBJ2-7, with D possibly TRBD1 on 6 matching bases. V was shortened by 2 bases and J by 5 bases, with 16 bases between the two germline ends. Germline CDR1 reads DFQATT; CDR2 reads SNEGSKA (reference sequence). The CDR3 consists of 14 residues. The DNA for the CDR3 is TGCAGTGCTAGATCCTTACAGGGTCGGCACGAGCAGTACTTC. Protein product: CSARSLQGRHEQYF.

The chain is built from TRBV20-1 and TRBJ1-4; D may be TRBD1 (6 bases). From germline, CDR1 is DFQATT and CDR2 SNEGSKA (reference sequence). V lost 3 bases, J lost 6 bases, and 8 bases lay in between. The CDR3 runs to 12 residues. CDR3 region: CSARGADEKLFF. CDR3 in DNA: TGCAGTGCTAGGGGGGCGGATGAAAAACTGTTTTTT.

For this clonotype: With a much larger clone just one base away, this may be a read error. The chain joins TRBV5-1 to TRBJ1-1; TRBD1 matches at 8 bases. Germline CDR1 SGHRS, CDR2 YFSETQ. The CDR3 loop spans 15 amino acids. Germline trimming cut 0 bases from V and 4 bases from J; bases unmatched to any gene: 5. Here the CDR3 DNA reads TGCGCCAGCAGCTTGGCCCAGGGGGCGAGCACTGAAGCTTTCTTT. Amino acid sequence: CASSLAQGASTEAFF.

This clonotype was recorded at least ten times. This chain connects TRBV4-1 to TRBJ2-7; D may be TRBD1 (6 bases). Germline V CDR1 and CDR2: MGHRA, YSYEKL. V lost 0 bases, J lost 4 bases, and 13 bases lay in between. The CDR3 runs 15 residues. Here the CDR3 DNA reads TGCGCCAGCAGCCAAGACCCCAGGGGAGAGTACGAGCAGTACTTC. It codes for CASSQDPRGEYEQYF.

This clonotype appeared many times. The rearrangement uses TRBV7-2 and TRBJ2-3; TRBD2 matches at 8 bases. Germline V gene sequence: CDR1 SGHTA, CDR2 FQGNSA. This CDR3 is 14 amino acids long. J was trimmed by 11 bases and V by 1 base; bases with no gene match: 8. The CDR3 coding sequence is TGTGCCAGCAGCTTAGAATCCGGGGGGGGAAAGCAGTATTTT. Translated: CASSLESGGGKQYF.

The chain joins TRBV7-3 to TRBJ2-3, with D possibly matching TRBD2 (5 bases). In germline, CDR1 is SGHTA, CDR2 FQGTGA. Trimming took 5 bases from V and 2 from J, leaving 11 bases between them. The length of the CDR3 is 14 residues. The CDR3 DNA sequence: TGTGCCAGCAGCGCCAGGAGGCACACAGATACGCAGTATTTT. Its protein is CASSARRHTDTQYF.

The chain has TRBV9 and TRBJ2-2; 10 nucleotides agree with TRBD1. The CDR3 runs 16 residues. Germline V gene lookup returns CDR1 SGDLS and CDR2 YYNGEE. The V segment lost 4 bases and the J segment 5 bases; nucleotides outside the gene matches: 8. The CDR3 DNA follows: TGTGCCAGCAGCATCGGGACAGGGGCGCGAACCGGGGAGCTGTTTTTT. This encodes CASSIGTGARTGELFF.

This clonotype was seen a single time. A much larger clone differs from this one at a single base, so this may be a read error. The chain recombines TRBV12-3 or TRBV12-4 with TRBJ2-7; the D gene could be TRBD1 or TRBD2 (5 bases each). Trimming pared 8 bases from V and 6 bases from J, leaving 20 bases between. The CDR3 covers 14 residues. The CDR3 protein is CASGLRGARCEQYF. The DNA of the CDR3 is TGTGCCAGCGGTCTTAGAGGGGCCCGCTGCGAGCAGTACTTC.

The chain couples TRBV28 to TRBJ2-7; 7 bases agree with TRBD1. This CDR3 spans 16 amino acids. The trim removed 6 bases at V and 0 bases at J, leaving 11 bases unmatched. CDR1 and CDR2 (germline): MDHEN, SYDVKM. DNA of the CDR3: TGTGCCAGCAGCCAGGGACAGAGTATGATCTCCTACGAGCAGTACTTC. Its protein is CASSQGQSMISYEQYF.

There are many counts of this clonotype. V is TRBV2 and J is TRBJ2-3; D might be TRBD1 or TRBD2, each matching 5 bases. CDR1 is SNHLY and CDR2 is FYNNEI in the germline V gene. The CDR3 has 13 amino acids. The V gene lost 8 bases and the J gene lost 2 bases, with 11 bases spanning the gap. The CDR3 region is CASWPGTTDTQYF. CDR3 in DNA: TGTGCCAGCTGGCCGGGGACCACAGATACGCAGTATTTT.

Only a few counts were recorded for this clonotype. The chain employs TRBV15 and TRBJ2-7; possibly TRBD1 for D (5 bases). Germline V gives CDR1 LNHNV, CDR2 YYDKDF (reference sequence). The ends were cut back, 3 bases at V and 0 bases at J, with 15 bases in the middle. The CDR3 spans 16 residues. The CDR3 protein is CATSRLDITSSYEQYF. The DNA for the CDR3 is TGTGCCACCAGCAGGTTGGACATCACGAGCTCCTACGAGCAGTACTTC.

V gene TRBV6-2 or TRBV6-3 combines with J gene TRBJ2-2; the match to TRBD2 covers 7 bases. Germline CDR1 and CDR2: MNHEY and SVGEGT. V shed 4 bases, J shed 0 bases, and the junction held 5 bases outside the gene matches. CDR3 length equals 16 residues. The CDR3 region is CASSWGSGPNTGELFF. The CDR3 nucleotides are TGTGCCAGCAGTTGGGGTAGCGGGCCGAACACCGGGGAGCTGTTTTTT.

This chain links TRBV9 with TRBJ2-2; TRBD1 is a possible D gene (6 bases). The CDR3 is 16 residues long. V was cut by 0 bases and J by 4 bases, with 13 bases left in between. CDR1 is SGDLS, CDR2 YYNGEE, per germline. The CDR3 is CASSVGPGAVTGELFF. Written as DNA, the CDR3 is TGTGCCAGCAGCGTAGGCCCAGGGGCGGTCACCGGGGAGCTGTTTTTT.

The chain links TRBV11-1 to TRBJ2-4, with D possibly TRBD1 on 6 matching bases. With 5 bases removed from V and 3 bases from J, the gap between germline ends came to 8 bases. The germline CDR1 and CDR2 sequences are SGHAT and FQDESV (reference sequence). This CDR3 has 13 amino acids. The CDR3, as DNA: TGTGCCAGCAGCCAGGACAGCAAAAACATTCAGTACTTC. Its protein is CASSQDSKNIQYF.

The genes are TRBV20-1 and TRBJ1-2; 12 positions agree with TRBD1. The CDR3 spans 15 residues. Germline V gene lookup returns CDR1 DFQATT and CDR2 SNEGSKA (reference sequence). Germline trimming cut 1 base from V and 8 bases from J; bases unmatched to any gene: 8. The CDR3 is CSARVRDRGLWGYTF. CDR3 sequence (DNA): TGCAGTGCTAGAGTCCGGGACAGGGGGCTTTGGGGCTACACCTTC.

The chain uses TRBV4-2 and TRBJ2-2; perhaps TRBD2 as D (6 bases). The CDR3 runs 15 residues. V was cut by 1 base and J by 2 bases, with 8 bases left in between. The V gene's germline CDR1 is LGHNA and CDR2 YNFKEQ. CDR3 region: CASSQGLVNTGELFF. The CDR3 DNA sequence: TGTGCCAGCAGCCAAGGACTAGTAAACACCGGGGAGCTGTTTTTT.

The table lists this clonotype with many counts. The V gene is TRBV12-5, the J gene TRBJ2-3, with D possibly TRBD2 on 5 matching bases. The length of the CDR3 is 16 residues. V was clipped by 6 bases and J by 7 bases, with 23 bases between them. CDR1 LGHNT and CDR2 FRNRAP come from the germline V gene. This CDR3 reads CASGRADGIRLNTQYF. The CDR3 coding sequence is TGTGCTAGTGGGCGTGCGGACGGGATTCGTTTAAATACGCAGTATTTT.